Each of the 32 T cell receptor beta chains below was sequenced from the same sample in a study of CD4 T cell repertoires in COVID-19. No culture step preceded sequencing of the ex vivo isolated memory T cells. Assay used: immunoSEQ multiplex PCR; TCRdb lists only in-frame clones, some missing. The data show tens of thousands of clones, roughly 91% seen once. Sequences were derived from central memory CD4+ T cells from blood, sampled before the COVID-19 pandemic. Receptors were obtained from a human donor who had COVID-19.

The rearrangement joins TRBV7-8 to TRBJ1-4; no clear D. The CDR3 contains 14 residues. Germline V lookup: CDR1 SGHVS, CDR2 FQNEAQ. V lost 3 bases and J 5 bases, leaving 10 bases between the germline ends. This chain's CDR3 is CASSFGPRNEKLFF. Here the CDR3 DNA reads TGTGCCAGCAGCTTTGGCCCGCGGAATGAAAAACTGTTTTTT.

The table lists this clone with a few counts. The rearrangement joins TRBV28 to TRBJ2-7, with unresolved D. Germline V gene data show CDR1 as MDHEN and CDR2 as SYDVKM. This CDR3 is built from 11 residues. Trimming removed 8 bases at V and 6 bases at J, with 11 bases between. The DNA of the CDR3 is TGTGCCAGCCAATACTCAGGCGAGCAGTACTTC. This encodes CASQYSGEQYF.

V is TRBV7-9 and J is TRBJ2-7, with 7 bases identical to TRBD1. V was clipped by 5 bases and J by 0 bases; unmatched bases: 10. Per the germline V gene, CDR1 is SEHNR and CDR2 is FQNEAQ (reference sequence). The CDR3 has 16 residues. CDR3 in amino acids: CASSGRDRTSSYEQYF. CDR3 nucleotide sequence: TGTGCCAGCAGCGGAAGGGACAGAACCTCCTCCTACGAGCAGTACTTC.

This clone was counted once. V is TRBV6-1 and J is TRBJ2-7, with a possible D match to TRBD1 (6 bases). Germline V gene lookup returns CDR1 MNHNS and CDR2 SASEGT. Trimming removed 7 bases from V and 4 bases from J, with 11 bases in between. There are 12 residues in the CDR3. The chain's CDR3 is CASTFQGYEQYF. The CDR3 region has the DNA TGTGCCAGCACGTTTCAGGGGTACGAGCAGTACTTC.

The CDR3 loop reads CASSPGLAGGLEQFF. The CDR3 DNA reads as TGTGCCAGCAGCCCCGGACTAGCGGGAGGTCTTGAGCAGTTCTTC. The chain uses TRBV5-4 and TRBJ2-1; TRBD2 matches 14 bases. Losses at the gene ends were 4 bases for V and 9 bases for J; bases not matched to a gene: 6. The CDR3 spans 15 residues. CDR1 and CDR2 from the germline V gene are SGHNT and YYREEE (reference sequence).

This clone was counted between two and nine times. The chain combines TRBV19 with TRBJ2-3; 12 bases map to TRBD2. Per the germline V gene, CDR1 is LNHDA and CDR2 is SQIVND (reference sequence). After removal of 5 bases from V and 2 bases from J, the junction contained 5 bases not matched to a gene. The length of the CDR3 is 16 residues. For the CDR3, the DNA is TGTGCCAGTAGTGGATGGACTAGCGGGGTCACAGATACGCAGTATTTT. As protein: CASSGWTSGVTDTQYF.

This clone was counted between two and nine times. The V call is TRBV19, the J call TRBJ2-7, with 7 positions matching TRBD2. V lost 3 bases, J lost 2 bases, and 16 bases stayed unmatched. This CDR3 is 18 amino acids long. Germline V gene data show CDR1 as LNHDA and CDR2 as SQIVND (reference sequence). In DNA, the CDR3 is TGTGCCAGTAGTATTTCCTACGGCGCGCCGAGCGGGACCTACGAGCAGTACTTC. This codes for CASSISYGAPSGTYEQYF.

V usage is TRBV20-1 and J usage is TRBJ2-2; D ambiguous. Trimming took 4 bases from V and 2 from J, leaving 2 bases between them. CDR3 length: 11 amino acids. From germline, CDR1 is DFQATT and CDR2 SNEGSKA (reference sequence). CDR3 sequence (DNA): TGCAGTGCTACTAACACCGGGGAGCTGTTTTTT. Its translation is CSATNTGELFF.

Concerning this clone itself: A read error may account for a junction end that differs from germline. The chain joins TRBV9 to TRBJ2-1; D uncertain. There are 13 residues in the CDR3. From germline, CDR1 is SGDLS and CDR2 YYNGEE. CDR3 in amino acids: CASSALSYDEQFF. DNA for the CDR3: TGTGCCAGCAGCGCCCTTTCCTACGATGAGCAGTTCTTC.

The gene calls are TRBV5-1 and TRBJ1-5; D might be TRBD1 (6 bases). Germline V gene data show CDR1 as SGHRS and CDR2 as YFSETQ. The length of the CDR3 is 14 residues. Trimming removed 0 bases at V and 4 bases at J, with 8 bases between. CDR3 nucleotides: TGCGCCAGCAGCTTGGGACAGGAGAATCAGCCCCAGCATTTT. Translated, it gives CASSLGQENQPQHF.

This clone was detected a few times. The rearrangement uses TRBV28 and TRBJ1-5, with no clear D. CDR1 MDHEN and CDR2 SYDVKM come from the germline V gene. V was clipped by 4 bases and J by 2 bases, with 15 bases between them. The CDR3 length is 16 residues. CDR3 nucleotide sequence: TGTGCCAGCAGTTCGCCGCGTAGCACTCGCAATCAGCCCCAGCATTTT. Its protein is CASSSPRSTRNQPQHF.

This clone was picked up a small number of times. This chain joins TRBV5-1 and TRBJ1-4; 9 bases match TRBD1. This CDR3 has 18 residues. In germline, CDR1 is SGHRS, CDR2 YFSETQ. J lost 7 bases, V lost 4 bases, and 17 bases had no gene match. The CDR3 loop is CASSAQINTGGLVEKLFF. In nucleotides, the CDR3 is TGCGCCAGCAGCGCCCAGATTAACACAGGGGGCTTAGTTGAAAAACTGTTTTTT.

This CDR3 is CASSPIGTGTDTQYF. The CDR3 region has the DNA TGTGCCAGCAGTCCGATTGGGACTGGCACAGATACGCAGTATTTT. The gene calls are TRBV7-2 and TRBJ2-3; the D gene is possibly TRBD2 (6 bases). In germline, CDR1 is SGHTA, CDR2 FQGNSA. This CDR3 has 15 residues. V was trimmed by 6 bases and J by 1 base, leaving 14 bases between them.

This sequence joins TRBV7-7 and TRBJ2-5; the match to TRBD2 covers 7 bases. The length of the CDR3 is 15 residues. CDR1 is SSHAT, CDR2 FNYEAQ, per germline (reference sequence). V shed 3 bases, J shed 5 bases, and the junction held 9 bases outside the gene matches. CDR3 protein: CASSFGGISGETQYF. The CDR3 nucleotides are TGTGCCAGCAGCTTTGGAGGGATTAGCGGGGAGACCCAGTACTTC.

The V gene is TRBV9, the J gene TRBJ2-2; tentatively, D is TRBD1 (5 bases). V was shortened by 0 bases and J by 4 bases, with 13 bases between the two germline ends. Germline CDR1 and CDR2: SGDLS and YYNGEE. The CDR3 runs 16 residues. CDR3 residues: CASSVGAGMGTGELFF. CDR3 nucleotide sequence: TGTGCCAGCAGCGTAGGGGCAGGGATGGGCACCGGGGAGCTGTTTTTT.

J is TRBJ1-5 and V is TRBV12-5; 7 bases line up with TRBD1. The trim removed 6 bases at V and 6 bases at J, leaving 11 bases unmatched. The germline V gene encodes CDR1 LGHNT and CDR2 FRNRAP. There are 15 residues in the CDR3. The CDR3 DNA reads TGTGCTAGTGGGCCCCCCAACAGGGGCATTCAGCCCCAGCATTTT. Its protein is CASGPPNRGIQPQHF. Combining the CDR3 with reference TRBV12-5 and TRBJ1-5 gives the whole variable domain DARVTQTPRHKVTEMGQEVTMRCQPILGHNTVFWYRQTMMQGLELLAYFRNRAPLDDSGMPKDRFSAEMPDATLATLKIQPSEPRDSAVYFCASGPPNRGIQPQHFGDGTRLSIL.

The chain carries TRBV5-1 and TRBJ2-5, with D perhaps matching TRBD1 (5 bases). V was clipped by 3 bases and J by 4 bases, with 13 bases between them. In germline, CDR1 is SGHRS, CDR2 YFSETQ. The CDR3 consists of 14 residues. CDR3 residues: CASSSDSPGETQYF. The DNA of the CDR3 is TGCGCCAGCAGCTCAGACAGTCCTGGAGAGACCCAGTACTTC.

The chain recombines TRBV7-2 with TRBJ1-3; 8 positions agree with TRBD1. CDR1 SGHTA and CDR2 FQGNSA come from the germline V gene. CDR3 length: 16 residues. V lost 2 bases to trimming and J lost 4 bases; unmatched junction nucleotides: 7. CDR3 nucleotide sequence: TGTGCCAGCAGCTTACGCAGGGGGCAGTCGGGAAACACCATATATTTT. Residues: CASSLRRGQSGNTIYF.

The chain carries TRBV30 and TRBJ2-4, with D possibly TRBD2 on 5 matching bases. CDR1 is GTSNPN and CDR2 is SVGIG in the germline V gene (reference sequence). CDR3 size: 13 residues. Trimming took 4 bases from V and 3 from J, leaving 10 bases between them. The CDR3 here is CAWKRVDKNIQYF. The CDR3 DNA reads TGTGCCTGGAAGAGGGTGGACAAAAACATTCAGTACTTC.

V and J are TRBV5-6 and TRBJ2-1, with TRBD2 matching over 11 bases. The CDR3 totals 15 residues. With 6 bases clipped from V and 4 bases from J, the junction kept 6 bases outside the gene matches. Looked up from germline, CDR1 is SGHDT and CDR2 is YYEEEE. In nucleotides, the CDR3 is TGTGCCAGCACCAGAACTAGCGGGGGATACAATGAGCAGTTCTTC. It yields the protein CASTRTSGGYNEQFF.

This clone occurred a few times. V is TRBV2 and J is TRBJ2-7, with D perhaps TRBD2 (5 bases). This CDR3 contains 13 residues. Trimming cost V 9 bases and J 2 bases, with 14 bases left between them. CDR1 SNHLY and CDR2 FYNNEI come from the germline V gene. The CDR3 coding sequence is TGTGCCAGTGGGGAGACCCTCACCTACGAGCAGTACTTC. It specifies CASGETLTYEQYF.

The V gene is TRBV25-1, the J gene TRBJ2-1, with D uncertain. Germline V gene data show CDR1 as MGHDK and CDR2 as SYGVNS. Trimming left V 4 bases short and J 8 bases short, with 18 bases between. This CDR3 has 15 amino acids. The CDR3 DNA reads TGTGCCAGCAGTGCCTCCCTAGTCGGATTGGATGAGCAGTTCTTC. Translating it yields CASSASLVGLDEQFF.

The chain employs TRBV7-9 and TRBJ1-2, with TRBD1 identical over 7 bases. Germline V gene lookup returns CDR1 SEHNR and CDR2 FQNEAQ (reference sequence). This CDR3 has 13 residues. V was pared by 3 bases and J by 8 bases, with 6 bases of the junction left unmatched. This CDR3 reads CASSFGQVGGYTF. As DNA, the CDR3 is TGTGCCAGCAGCTTCGGACAGGTCGGGGGCTACACCTTC. Using reference TRBV7-9 and TRBJ1-2 for the parts outside the CDR3, the full variable domain is DTGVSQNPRHKITKRGQNVTFRCDPISEHNRLYWYRQTLGQGPEFLTYFQNEAQLEKSRLLSDRFSAERPKGSFSTLEIQRTEQGDSAMYLCASSFGQVGGYTFGSGTRLTVV.

The chain employs TRBV19 and TRBJ2-7, with 7 bases matching TRBD1. This CDR3 is 13 amino acids long. Germline values: CDR1 LNHDA, CDR2 SQIVND (reference sequence). Losses at the gene ends were 4 bases for V and 4 bases for J; bases not matched to a gene: 4. CDR3 loop: CASSTGDRYEQYF. CDR3 in DNA: TGTGCCAGTAGTACCGGGGACAGATACGAGCAGTACTTC.

The chain joins TRBV6-1 to TRBJ2-5, with 8 bases fitting TRBD1. The CDR3 spans 16 residues. Trimming at V came to 2 bases and at J to 2 bases, leaving 7 bases not matched to a gene. Germline assignment: CDR1 MNHNS and CDR2 SASEGT. The CDR3 reads CASSERQGTRQETQYF. DNA for the CDR3: TGTGCCAGCAGTGAACGACAGGGGACGCGACAAGAGACCCAGTACTTC.

J is TRBJ2-5 and V is TRBV5-6; D is possibly TRBD2 (5 bases). Germline loops: CDR1 SGHDT, CDR2 YYEEEE. This CDR3 comprises 15 residues. The V and J ends lost 1 base and 1 base respectively, with 11 bases between them. The CDR3 coding sequence is TGTGCCAGCAGCTTGTTTGGACTGTCCCAAGAGACCCAGTACTTC. Protein: CASSLFGLSQETQYF.

V and J are TRBV4-2 and TRBJ2-1; 11 nucleotides line up with TRBD2. Germline CDR1 reads LGHNA; CDR2 reads YNFKEQ. Trimming took 0 bases from V and 9 from J; bases not matched to a gene: 7. This CDR3 has 16 amino acids. In nucleotides, the CDR3 is TGTGCCAGCAGCCAAGAGACTAGCGGGATCGTCGGTGAGCAGTTCTTC. It yields the protein CASSQETSGIVGEQFF.

This sequence joins TRBV6-1 and TRBJ1-5, with TRBD1 matching over 7 bases. This CDR3 has 13 amino acids. Germline assignment: CDR1 MNHNS and CDR2 SASEGT. Trimming at V came to 11 bases and at J to 3 bases, leaving 7 bases not matched to a gene. CDR3 DNA sequence: TGTGCCTCATCGGGACAGACCAATCAGCCCCAGCATTTT. This sequence encodes CASSGQTNQPQHF.

The rearrangement joins TRBV5-4 to TRBJ2-5; 7 positions match TRBD1. The J call could be wrong; TRBJ2-7 is a better fit for the DNA end. The CDR3 sequence is 15 residues long. Germline loops: CDR1 SGHNT, CDR2 YYREEE (reference sequence). The CDR3: CASSFFGTAPYEQYF. The CDR3, as DNA: TGTGCCAGCAGCTTTTTTGGGACAGCACCCTACGAGCAGTACTTC.

V gene TRBV5-4 combines with J gene TRBJ2-3, with D unresolved. Deletions cut 5 bases from V and 2 bases from J, with 21 bases between. Germline CDR1 reads SGHNT; CDR2 reads YYREEE (reference sequence). This CDR3 spans 17 amino acids. CDR3 nucleotide sequence: TGTGCCAGCAGACCAGAAATAGACTCGTTTTCCACAGATACGCAGTATTTT. It is translated as CASRPEIDSFSTDTQYF.

This rearrangement joins TRBV10-2 to TRBJ2-5; 11 nucleotides align to TRBD2. V trimming: 6 bases; J trimming: 0 bases; junction bases outside the gene matches: 3. The CDR3 consists of 15 residues. Germline V lookup: CDR1 WSHSY, CDR2 SAAADI. CDR3 sequence reads: CASRVAGGDQETQYF. The CDR3 region has the DNA TGCGCCAGCAGGGTAGCGGGGGGGGACCAAGAGACCCAGTACTTC.

This clone appeared a few times. This chain connects TRBV27 to TRBJ2-5, with 8 bases aligning to TRBD1. The germline gives CDR1 MNHEY, CDR2 SMNVEV (reference sequence). The CDR3 contains 14 residues. The V and J ends lost 4 bases and 4 bases, in that order; junction bases with no gene match: 5. CDR3 sequence reads: CASSWTGSGETQYF. The CDR3 region has the DNA TGTGCCAGCAGTTGGACAGGGTCTGGAGAGACCCAGTACTTC.